What follows describes a single TCR beta chain. PCR was performed using 60 Vbeta and 13 Jbeta primers. Data came from immunoSEQ multiplex PCR; TCRdb stores just in-frame clones and leaves some out. The sample includes around 150,000 clones, 76% of them seen just once. This specimen belongs to a study of cytomegalovirus exposure and HLA in healthy donors. After removal of 5 bases from V and 5 bases from J, the junction contained 15 bases not matched to a gene. The germline V gene has CDR1 MNHEY and CDR2 SMNVEV (reference sequence). This CDR3 has 16 amino acids. This receptor was obtained from a man aged 40-49 years in good health and CMV-seronegative. Input material: PBMCs. V usage is TRBV27 and J usage is TRBJ2-7; 7 bases agree with TRBD1. The DNA for the CDR3 is TGTGCCAGCAGTCGAGAAAGGACAGGTCCTAGGAACGAGCAGTACTTC. Encoded protein: CASSRERTGPRNEQYF.